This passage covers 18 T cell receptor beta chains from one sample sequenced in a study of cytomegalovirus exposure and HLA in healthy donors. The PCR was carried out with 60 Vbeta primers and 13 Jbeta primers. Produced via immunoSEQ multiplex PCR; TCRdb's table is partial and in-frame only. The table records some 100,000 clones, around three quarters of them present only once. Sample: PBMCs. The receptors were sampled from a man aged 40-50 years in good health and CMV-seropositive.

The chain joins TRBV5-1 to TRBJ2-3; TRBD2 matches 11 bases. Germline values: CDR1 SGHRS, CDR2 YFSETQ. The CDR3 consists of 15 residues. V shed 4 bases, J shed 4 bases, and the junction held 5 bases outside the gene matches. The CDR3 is CASSTGTSGPDTQYF. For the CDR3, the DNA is TGCGCCAGCAGCACGGGGACTAGCGGCCCAGATACGCAGTATTTT.

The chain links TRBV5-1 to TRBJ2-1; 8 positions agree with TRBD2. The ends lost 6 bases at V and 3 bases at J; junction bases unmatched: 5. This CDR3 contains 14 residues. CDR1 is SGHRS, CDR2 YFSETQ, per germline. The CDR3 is CASTPSGGYNEQFF. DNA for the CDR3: TGCGCCAGCACCCCCAGCGGGGGCTACAATGAGCAGTTCTTC.

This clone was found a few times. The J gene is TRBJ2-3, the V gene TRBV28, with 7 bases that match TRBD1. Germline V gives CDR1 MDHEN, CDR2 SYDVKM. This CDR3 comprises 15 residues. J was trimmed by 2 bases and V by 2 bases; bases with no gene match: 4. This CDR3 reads CASSLRQGHTDTQYF. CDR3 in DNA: TGTGCCAGCAGTTTACGACAGGGACACACAGATACGCAGTATTTT.

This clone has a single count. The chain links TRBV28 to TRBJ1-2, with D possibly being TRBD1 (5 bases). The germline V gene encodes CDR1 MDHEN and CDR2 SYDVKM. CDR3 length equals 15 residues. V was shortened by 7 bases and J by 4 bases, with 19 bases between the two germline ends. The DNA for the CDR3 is TGTGCCAGCAACCCGACAGCCATCTCGAGCTATGGCTACACCTTC. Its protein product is CASNPTAISSYGYTF.

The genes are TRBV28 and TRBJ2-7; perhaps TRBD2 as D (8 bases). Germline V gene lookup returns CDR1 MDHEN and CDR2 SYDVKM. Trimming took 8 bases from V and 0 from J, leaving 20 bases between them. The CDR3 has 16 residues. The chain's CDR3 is CASREGGTALSYEQYF. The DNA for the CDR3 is TGTGCCAGCCGGGAGGGGGGGACAGCACTCTCCTACGAGCAGTACTTC.

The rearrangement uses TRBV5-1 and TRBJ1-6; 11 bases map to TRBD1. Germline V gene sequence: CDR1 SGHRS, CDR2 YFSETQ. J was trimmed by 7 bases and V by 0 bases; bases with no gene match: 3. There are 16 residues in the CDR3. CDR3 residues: CASSLGTGGRNSPLHF. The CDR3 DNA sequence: TGCGCCAGCAGCTTGGGGACAGGGGGCAGGAATTCACCCCTCCACTTT. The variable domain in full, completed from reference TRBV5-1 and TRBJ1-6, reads KAGVTQTPRYLIKTRGQQVTLSCSPISGHRSVSWYQQTPGQGLQFLFEYFSETQRNKGNFPGRFSGRQFSNSRSEMNVSTLELGDSALYLCASSLGTGGRNSPLHFGNGTRLTVT.

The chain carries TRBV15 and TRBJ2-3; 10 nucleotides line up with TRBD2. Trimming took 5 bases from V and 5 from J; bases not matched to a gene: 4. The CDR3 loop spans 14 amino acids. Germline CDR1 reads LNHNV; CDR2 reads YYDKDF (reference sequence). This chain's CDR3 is CATSERGGQDTQYF. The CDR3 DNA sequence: TGTGCCACCAGCGAGCGGGGGGGCCAAGATACGCAGTATTTT.

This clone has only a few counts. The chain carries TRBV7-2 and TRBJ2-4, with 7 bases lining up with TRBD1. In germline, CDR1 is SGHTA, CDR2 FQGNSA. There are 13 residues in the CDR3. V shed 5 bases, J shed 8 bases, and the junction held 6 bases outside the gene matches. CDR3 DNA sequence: TGTGCCAGCAGCCCGCGCGACAGGGACATTCAGTACTTC. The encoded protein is CASSPRDRDIQYF.

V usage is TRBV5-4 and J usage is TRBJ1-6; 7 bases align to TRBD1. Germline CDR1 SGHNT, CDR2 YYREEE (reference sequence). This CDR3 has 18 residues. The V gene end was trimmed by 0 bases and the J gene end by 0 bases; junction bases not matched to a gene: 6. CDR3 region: CASSLGTGASSYNSPLHF. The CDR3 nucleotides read TGTGCCAGCAGCTTGGGGACAGGAGCGAGCTCCTATAATTCACCCCTCCACTTT.

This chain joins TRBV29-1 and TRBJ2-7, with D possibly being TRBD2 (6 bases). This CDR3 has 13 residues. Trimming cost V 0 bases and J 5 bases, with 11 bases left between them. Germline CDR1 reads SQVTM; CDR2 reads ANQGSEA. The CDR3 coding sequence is TGCAGCGTTGAAGATGGAGGGAGAGACGAGCAGTACTTC. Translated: CSVEDGGRDEQYF.

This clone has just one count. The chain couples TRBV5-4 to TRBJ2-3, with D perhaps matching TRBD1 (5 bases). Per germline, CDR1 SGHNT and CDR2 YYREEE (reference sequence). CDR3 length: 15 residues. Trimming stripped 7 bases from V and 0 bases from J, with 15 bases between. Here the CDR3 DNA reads TGTGCCAGCCACGCTGGGGCTCCTAGCACAGATACGCAGTATTTT. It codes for CASHAGAPSTDTQYF.

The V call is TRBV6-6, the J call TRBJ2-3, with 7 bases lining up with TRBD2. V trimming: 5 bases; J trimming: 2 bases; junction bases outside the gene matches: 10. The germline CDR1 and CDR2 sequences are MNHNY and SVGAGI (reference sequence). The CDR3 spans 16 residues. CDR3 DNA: TGTGCCAGCAGTCCCCGACAGCGGGGCTCCACAGATACGCAGTATTTT. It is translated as CASSPRQRGSTDTQYF.

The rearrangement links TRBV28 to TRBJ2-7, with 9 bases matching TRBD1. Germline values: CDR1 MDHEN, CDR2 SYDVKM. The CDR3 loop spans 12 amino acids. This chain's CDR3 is CMSGTGFYEQYF. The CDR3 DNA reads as TGTATGTCGGGGACAGGGTTTTACGAGCAGTACTTC. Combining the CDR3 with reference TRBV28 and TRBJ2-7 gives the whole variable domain DVKVTQSSRYLVKRTGEKVFLECVQDMDHENMFWYRQDPGLGLRLIYFSYDVKMKEKGDIPEGYSVSREKKERFSLILESASTNQTSMYLCMSGTGFYEQYFGPGTRLTVT.

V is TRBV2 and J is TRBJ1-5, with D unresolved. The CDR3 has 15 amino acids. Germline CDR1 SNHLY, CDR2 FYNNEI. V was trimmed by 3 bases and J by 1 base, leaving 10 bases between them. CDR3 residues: CASSEAGRSNQPQHF. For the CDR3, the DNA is TGTGCCAGCAGTGAGGCGGGGAGGAGCAATCAGCCCCAGCATTTT. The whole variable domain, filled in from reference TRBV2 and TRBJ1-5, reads EPEVTQTPSHQVTQMGQEVILRCVPISNHLYFYWYRQILGQKVEFLVSFYNNEISEKSEIFDDQFSVERPDGSNFTLKIRSTKLEDSAMYFCASSEAGRSNQPQHFGDGTRLSIL.

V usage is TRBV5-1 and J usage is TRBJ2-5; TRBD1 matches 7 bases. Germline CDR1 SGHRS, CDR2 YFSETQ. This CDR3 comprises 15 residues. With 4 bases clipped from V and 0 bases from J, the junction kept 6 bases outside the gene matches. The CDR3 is CASSVLTGYQETQYF. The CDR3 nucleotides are TGCGCCAGCAGCGTACTGACAGGGTACCAAGAGACCCAGTACTTC.

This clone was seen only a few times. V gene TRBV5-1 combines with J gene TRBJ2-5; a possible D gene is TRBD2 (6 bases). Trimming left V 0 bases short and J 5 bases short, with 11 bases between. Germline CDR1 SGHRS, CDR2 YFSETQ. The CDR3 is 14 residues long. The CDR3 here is CASSLGGGLETQYF. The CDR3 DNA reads TGCGCCAGCAGCTTGGGCGGAGGGTTGGAGACCCAGTACTTC.

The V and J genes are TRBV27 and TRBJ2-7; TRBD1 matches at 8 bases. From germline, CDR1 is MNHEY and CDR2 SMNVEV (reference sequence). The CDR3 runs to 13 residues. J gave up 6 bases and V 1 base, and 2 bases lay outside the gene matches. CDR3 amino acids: CASSLWDRSEQYF. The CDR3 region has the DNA TGTGCCAGCAGTTTATGGGACAGGAGCGAGCAGTACTTC.

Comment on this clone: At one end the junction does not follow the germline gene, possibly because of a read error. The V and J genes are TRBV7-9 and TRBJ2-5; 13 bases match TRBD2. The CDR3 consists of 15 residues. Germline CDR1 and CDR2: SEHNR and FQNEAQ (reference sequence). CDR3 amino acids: CSSSTGLAGLETQYF. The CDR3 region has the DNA TGTTCCAGCAGCACGGGACTAGCGGGGTTGGAGACCCAGTACTTC.